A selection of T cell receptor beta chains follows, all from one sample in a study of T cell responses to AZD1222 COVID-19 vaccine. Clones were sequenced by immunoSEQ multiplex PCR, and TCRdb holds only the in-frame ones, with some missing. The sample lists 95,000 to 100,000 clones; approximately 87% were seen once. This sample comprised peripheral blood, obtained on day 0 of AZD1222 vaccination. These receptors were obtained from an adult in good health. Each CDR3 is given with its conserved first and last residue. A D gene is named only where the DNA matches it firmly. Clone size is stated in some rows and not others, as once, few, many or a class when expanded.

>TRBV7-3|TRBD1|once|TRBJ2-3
TGTGCCAGCAGCTTAAAGGCAGGGGGCCGTAGCACAGATACGCAGTATTTT
CASSLKAGGRSTDTQYF
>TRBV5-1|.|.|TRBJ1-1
TGCGCCAGCAGCTTGGGAATAAAGAGAAGCACTGAAGCTTTCTTT
CASSLGIKRSTEAFF
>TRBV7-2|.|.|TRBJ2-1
TGTGCCAGCAGCCCGGGGCCACCCGGTGAGCAGTTCTTC
CASSPGPPGEQFF
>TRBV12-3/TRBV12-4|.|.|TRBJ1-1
TGTGCCAGCAGTTTGGTGGACAAGAAAGCTTTCTTT
CASSLVDKKAFF
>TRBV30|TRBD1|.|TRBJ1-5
TGTGCCTGGGGACAGGCTAGCAATCAGCCCCAGCATTTT
CAWGQASNQPQHF
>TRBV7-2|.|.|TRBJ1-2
TGTGCCAGCAGCCAGAGAGGGTATGGCTACACCTTC
CASSQRGYGYTF
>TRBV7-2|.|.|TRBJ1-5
TGTGCCAGCAGCTTAGAGGGGTATGGTAGTCAGCCCCAGCATTTT
CASSLEGYGSQPQHF
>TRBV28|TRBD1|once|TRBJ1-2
TGTGCCAGCAGTTCAGGGGGCGCTTTGGACGGCTACACCTTC
CASSSGGALDGYTF
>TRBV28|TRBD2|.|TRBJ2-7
TGTGCCAGCAGCCGGCTCAACCGACTAGCCTCCTACGAGCAGTACTTC
CASSRLNRLASYEQYF
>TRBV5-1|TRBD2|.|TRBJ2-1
TGCGCCAGCAGCTTGGGGCCTAGCGGGAGTGTTGAGCAGTTCTTC
CASSLGPSGSVEQFF
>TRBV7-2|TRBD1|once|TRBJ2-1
TGTGCCAGCAGCTTCGACAGGGGGGCCTACAATGAGCAGTTCTTC
CASSFDRGAYNEQFF
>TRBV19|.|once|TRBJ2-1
TGTGCCAGTAGTTCCGGGACCCGGAGCACCAATGAGCAGTTCTTC
CASSSGTRSTNEQFF
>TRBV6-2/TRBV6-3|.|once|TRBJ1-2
TGTGCCAGCAGTTACTCGAACACCGGGACATGGGGCTACACCTTC
CASSYSNTGTWGYTF
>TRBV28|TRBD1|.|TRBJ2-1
TGTGCCAGCGTGGGGGGGACAGGGGGCATTGAGCAGTTCTTC
CASVGGTGGIEQFF
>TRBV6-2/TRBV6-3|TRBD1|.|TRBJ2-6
TGTGCCAGCAGTTACGACAGGGGATCTGCTGGGGCCAACGTCCTGACTTTC
CASSYDRGSAGANVLTF
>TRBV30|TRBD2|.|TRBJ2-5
TGTGCCTGGAAAACTAGCGTGTTCCAAGAGACCCAGTACTTC
CAWKTSVFQETQYF
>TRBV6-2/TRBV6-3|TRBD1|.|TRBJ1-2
TGTGCCAGCAGTTCCCGGACAGGGATCTATGGCTACACCTTC
CASSSRTGIYGYTF
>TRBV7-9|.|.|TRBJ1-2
TGTGCCAGCAGCTTAGAAACAGGGCTCCACACCTTC
CASSLETGLHTF
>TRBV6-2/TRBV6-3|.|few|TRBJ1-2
TGTGCCAGCAGTGCTGTGGTATATGGCTACACCTTC
CASSAVVYGYTF
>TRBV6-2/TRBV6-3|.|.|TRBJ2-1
TGTGCCAGCAGCATCCGGGTGAGTGGCCTCAATGAGCAGTTCTTC
CASSIRVSGLNEQFF
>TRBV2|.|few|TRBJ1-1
TGTGCCAGCAGTGGGGCGAGGACAGAGAACACTGAAGCTTTCTTT
CASSGARTENTEAFF
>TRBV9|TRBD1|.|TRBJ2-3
TGTGCCAGCAGCCCCCAACCGGGACAGACACCCTCAGATACGCAGTATTTT
CASSPQPGQTPSDTQYF
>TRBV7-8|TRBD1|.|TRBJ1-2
TGTGCCAGCAGCCGGGACAGGGTTGTTGGCTACACCTTC
CASSRDRVVGYTF
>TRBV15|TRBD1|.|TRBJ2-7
TGTGCCACCAGCAATCGACAGGGGGCCTACGAGCAGTACTTC
CATSNRQGAYEQYF
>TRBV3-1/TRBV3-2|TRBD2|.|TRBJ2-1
TGTGCCAGCAGCCAGCTCGCGGGAGGTAGCTCCTACAATGAGCAGTTCTTC
CASSQLAGGSSYNEQFF
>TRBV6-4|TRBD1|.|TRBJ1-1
TGTGCCAGCAGCGAAACCCTACAGGGGCGGGCTTTCTTT
CASSETLQGRAFF
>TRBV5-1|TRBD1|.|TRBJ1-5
TGCGCCAGCAGCTTACAGCCAGGGGGGGGCAATCAGCCCCAGCATTTT
CASSLQPGGGNQPQHF
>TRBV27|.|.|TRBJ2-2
TGTGCCAGCAGTTTATTTCCGGGGACGAACACCGGGGAGCTGTTTTTT
CASSLFPGTNTGELFF
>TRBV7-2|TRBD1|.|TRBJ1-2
TGTGCCAGCAGCGTAGGGACAGGTCGTGGCTATGGCTACACCTTC
CASSVGTGRGYGYTF
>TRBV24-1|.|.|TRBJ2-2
TGTGCCACCAGTGATACAGGGTTGGACACCGGGGAGCTGTTTTTT
CATSDTGLDTGELFF
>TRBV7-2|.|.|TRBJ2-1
TGTGCCAGCAGCCGGGGCGGCGGGTCTACGAAAAGCTCCTACAATGAGCAGTTCTTC
CASSRGGGSTKSSYNEQFF
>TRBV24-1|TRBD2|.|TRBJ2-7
TGTGCCACCAGTGATTGGGGGGGTTACGAGCAGTACTTC
CATSDWGGYEQYF
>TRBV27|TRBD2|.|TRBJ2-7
TGTGCCAGCAGTTTAAGCGGGAGAAGCTCCTACGAGCAGTACTTC
CASSLSGRSSYEQYF
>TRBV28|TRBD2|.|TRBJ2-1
TGTGCCAGCAGGTCTTCTAGCGGGAGATCCTACAATGAGCAGTTCTTC
CASRSSSGRSYNEQFF
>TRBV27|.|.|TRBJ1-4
TGTGCCAGCAGTTTATCGGCGGGCGGGATTAATGAAAAACTGTTTTTT
CASSLSAGGINEKLFF
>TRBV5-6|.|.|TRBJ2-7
TGTGCCAGCAGCTTGGCCTCGGGGCGCCACGAGCAGTACTTC
CASSLASGRHEQYF
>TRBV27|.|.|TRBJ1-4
TGTGCCAGCAGTGGGGGGGCAACTAATGAAAAACTGTTTTTT
CASSGGATNEKLFF
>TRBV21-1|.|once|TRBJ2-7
TGTGCCAGCAGCGGCCCCGCCAGGAGGTACGGGTACGAGCAGTACTTC
CASSGPARRYGYEQYF
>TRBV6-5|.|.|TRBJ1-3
TGTGCCAGCAGTTACGGCCGGGCCTCTGGAAACACCATATATTTT
CASSYGRASGNTIYF
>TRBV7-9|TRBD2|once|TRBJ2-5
TGTGCCAGCAGCTTCCCGTCCCTAGCGGGACGGGAGACCCAGTACTTC
CASSFPSLAGRETQYF
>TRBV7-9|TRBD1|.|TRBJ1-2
TGTGCCAGCAGAGAGGGGGCCACTAACTATGGCTACACCTTC
CASREGATNYGYTF
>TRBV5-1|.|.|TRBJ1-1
TGCGCCAGCAGCTTGAGGCAGACAAACACTGAAGCTTTCTTT
CASSLRQTNTEAFF
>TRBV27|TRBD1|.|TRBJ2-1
TGTGCCAGCAGTCGCATCCCCGGGACAGGAGGACTCAATGAGCAGTTCTTC
CASSRIPGTGGLNEQFF